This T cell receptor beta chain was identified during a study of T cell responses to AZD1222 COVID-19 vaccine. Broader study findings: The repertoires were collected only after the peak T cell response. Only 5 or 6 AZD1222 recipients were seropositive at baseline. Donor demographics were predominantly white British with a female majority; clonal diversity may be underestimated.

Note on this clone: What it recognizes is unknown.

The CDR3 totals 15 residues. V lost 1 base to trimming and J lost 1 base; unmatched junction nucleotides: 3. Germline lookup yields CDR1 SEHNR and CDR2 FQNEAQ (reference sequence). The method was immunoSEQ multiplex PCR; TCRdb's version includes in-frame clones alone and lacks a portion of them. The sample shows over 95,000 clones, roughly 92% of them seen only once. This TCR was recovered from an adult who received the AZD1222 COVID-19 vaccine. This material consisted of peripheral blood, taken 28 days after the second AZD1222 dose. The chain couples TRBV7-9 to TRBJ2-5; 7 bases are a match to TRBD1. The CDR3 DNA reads TGTGCCAGCAGCTTAGGGGCAGGGGGCCAAGAGACCCAGTACTTC. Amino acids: CASSLGAGGQETQYF. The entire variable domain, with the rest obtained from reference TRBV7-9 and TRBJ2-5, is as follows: DTGVSQNPRHKITKRGQNVTFRCDPISEHNRLYWYRQTLGQGPEFLTYFQNEAQLEKSRLLSDRFSAERPKGSFSTLEIQRTEQGDSAMYLCASSLGAGGQETQYFGPGTRLLVL.